This T cell receptor beta chain was profiled in a study of blood T cell repertoires in COVID-19 (dated by TCRdb to 2020 to 2021). About the study as a whole: Samples from collaborators originated in the United States, Italy and Spain and spanned both the acute and convalescent phases of COVID-19. The material from the prospective study consisted of cDNA or gDNA derived from T cells, B-cell-depleted T cells, or PBMCs. Subjects who had been exposed to COVID-19, were actively infected with it, or had recovered from it provided the deeply sampled blood TCRbeta repertoires that made up the dataset. The repertoires were made available in a free public database intended to serve as a resource for research on the immune response to SARS-CoV-2. The samples were drawn from two sources: the first 160 participants of the ongoing ImmuneRACE study, and fewer than 1,500 subjects contributed by 6 global collaborators. Nearly every sample came with metadata listing a de-identified subject ID, COVID-19 status, age in years and sex. Where available, HLA class I and class II types were obtained from metadata supplied by the sample provider rather than from assay-based typing.

CDR1 and CDR2, per the germline V gene (reference sequence), are LNHDA and SQIVND. Spanning cysteine to phenylalanine, the CDR3 consists of 16 amino acids. Only the CDR3 DNA is retained, 48 bases long and in frame from the first base. Clipping removes 4 bases from V and 3 bases from J, with 11 as the unmatched junction base count. The collaborating institutions used their own protocols to collect whole blood in K2EDTA tubes. Collaborator samples were shipped for TCRbeta analysis as frozen whole blood, isolated PBMCs, or DNA extracted from either sample type. The study at large found these results: The quantity of clinical and demographic metadata differed by source and by participant and was supplied without curation.

Regarding this clone: Its binding antigen is unknown. Base qualities are not provided; no much larger clone lies one nucleotide away.

TCRbeta CDR3 regions were amplified from genomic DNA by means of the immunoSEQ Assay, a bias-controlled multiplex PCR. In the original analysis: The number of nucleated cells in each sample was estimated from the amplification of reference gene primers within the assay. To quantify the absolute abundance of each unique TCRbeta CDR3 rearrangement, sequence reads were collapsed and filtered. For each sample, productive Simpson clonality was calculated as the square root of Simpson's diversity index across productive rearrangements. The table was pulled from immuneACCESS by TCRdb, which kept in-frame rearrangements only. Such tables lose some clones; where checked, under half of the loss comes from unresolved V genes, and the rest has no known cause. V, J and clone size reflect that table, while D and trimming were determined from the DNA. A total of about 120,000 clones appear in this sample, 85% to 90% of them only once. The leading ten clones occupy 3.9% of the sample.

The chain is made from TRBV19 and TRBJ2-5; 7 bases in the middle match TRBD1. Sequenced input: peripheral blood. The receptor was isolated from a man between 60 and 75 years old with acute or convalescent COVID-19. The DNA reads as follows: TGTGCCAGTAGTAGATCACAGGGGCGCCAGAAAGAGACCCAGTACTTC. This sequence encodes CASSRSQGRQKETQYF.